This T cell receptor beta chain was captured in a study of cytomegalovirus exposure and HLA in healthy donors. The overall study: In a later analysis, it was reported that the roughly 120 validation repertoires had been produced on the same platform as the 550 to 850 repertoires belonging to the first cohort.

From germline, CDR1 is MDHEN and CDR2 SYDVKM. The CDR3 has 14 amino acids. Losses at the gene ends were 2 bases for V and 1 base for J; bases not matched to a gene: 1. Study-level points and caveats: Most TCR sequences proved rare, with some public TCRs found in many donors. Listed as cytomegalovirus-associated were over 150 TCR beta chains.

Comment on this clone: Its specificity is not known.

Some clones are missing from TCRdb's copy, which holds only in-frame ones; the method was immunoSEQ multiplex PCR. The sample yields 150,000 to 200,000 clones, about nine tenths seen once. This clonotype was obtained from a woman aged 30 to 39 in good health and CMV-seronegative. V usage is TRBV28 and J usage is TRBJ1-2; 7 nucleotides match TRBD1. The sequenced sample was PBMCs. The CDR3 DNA is TGTGCCAGCAGTTTAGGGACAGTTAACTATGGCTACACCTTC. Translating it yields CASSLGTVNYGYTF.